Listed here are 26 T cell receptor beta chains from one sample, sequenced in a study of cytomegalovirus exposure and HLA in healthy donors. Amplification used 60 Vbeta primers and 13 Jbeta primers. TCRdb's copy holds only in-frame clones and misses some; the assay was immunoSEQ multiplex PCR. Its listing shows some 72,000 clones. Sequenced sample: PBMCs. The receptors originated from a man aged 25-45 years in good health and CMV-seronegative.

V usage is TRBV5-4 and J usage is TRBJ2-3; tentative D call: TRBD2 (6 bases). The CDR3 extends over 15 amino acids. Germline V gene sequence: CDR1 SGHNT, CDR2 YYREEE (reference sequence). The V end was cut by 6 bases, the J end by 2 bases, with 16 bases between. CDR3 protein: CASKAGTPSTDTQYF. The CDR3 DNA is TGTGCCAGCAAGGCCGGGACTCCCTCCACAGATACGCAGTATTTT.

This chain connects TRBV4-1 to TRBJ1-2; no clear D. Per germline, CDR1 MGHRA and CDR2 YSYEKL. The CDR3 has 14 amino acids. V gave up 4 bases and J gave up 8 bases, with 17 bases separating them. CDR3 in DNA: TGCGCCAGCAGCCGTTATCAGGCAGGTGGGGGCTACACCTTC. Translation: CASSRYQAGGGYTF.

The V gene is TRBV4-3, the J gene TRBJ2-1, with 9 nucleotides matching TRBD2. Germline values: CDR1 LGHNA, CDR2 YSLEER. The CDR3 has 17 residues. The trim removed 0 bases at V and 7 bases at J, leaving 10 bases unmatched. The CDR3: CASSQDWGSGRTNEQFF. CDR3 sequence (DNA): TGCGCCAGCAGCCAAGATTGGGGAAGCGGGAGGACTAATGAGCAGTTCTTC.

The genes are TRBV6-5 and TRBJ1-3; D possibly corresponds to TRBD1 (6 bases). The CDR3 has 13 amino acids. V was pared by 7 bases and J by 7 bases, with 14 bases between. Germline CDR1 is MNHEY and CDR2 is SVGAGI. Here the CDR3 reads CASTPRGGNTIYF. The CDR3 nucleotides are TGTGCCAGCACTCCCCGGGGGGGCAACACCATATATTTT.

The genes are TRBV7-3 and TRBJ2-1; D may be TRBD1 (6 bases). CDR1 and CDR2 from the germline V gene are SGHTA and FQGTGA. The CDR3 sequence is 16 residues long. The V end was cut by 2 bases, the J end by 2 bases, with 13 bases between. DNA for the CDR3: TGTGCCAGCAGCTTAGCCTCCGGGACACCCTACAATGAGCAGTTCTTC. Translation: CASSLASGTPYNEQFF.

The chain has TRBV19 and TRBJ2-7; 10 nucleotides line up with TRBD1. V lost 3 bases and J lost 3; bases outside the gene matches: 8. The CDR3 extends over 16 amino acids. Germline assignment: CDR1 LNHDA and CDR2 SQIVND (reference sequence). CDR3 DNA sequence: TGTGCCAGTAGTATTGAACCTCGGGACAGGGGCTACGAGCAGTACTTC. Translating it yields CASSIEPRDRGYEQYF.

The rearrangement joins TRBV9 to TRBJ1-2; a possible D gene is TRBD1 (5 bases). The CDR3 covers 14 residues. Trimming pared 3 bases from V and 8 bases from J, leaving 17 bases between. In germline, CDR1 is SGDLS, CDR2 YYNGEE. The DNA of the CDR3 is TGTGCCAGCAGCGCGATCACTTCGGGGGAAGGCTACACCTTC. It specifies CASSAITSGEGYTF.

The chain uses TRBV5-1 and TRBJ2-5, with 8 nucleotides matching TRBD1. The germline V gene encodes CDR1 SGHRS and CDR2 YFSETQ. The CDR3 covers 14 residues. V trimming: 4 bases; J trimming: 5 bases; junction bases outside the gene matches: 7. The CDR3, as DNA: TGCGCCAGCAGCCAACAGGGGGGCGGGGAGACCCAGTACTTC. It yields the protein CASSQQGGGETQYF.

J is TRBJ2-5 and V is TRBV9; 11 bases map to TRBD1. From germline, CDR1 is SGDLS and CDR2 YYNGEE. The CDR3 extends over 14 amino acids. V gave up 3 bases and J gave up 4 bases; unmatched junction bases: 2. CDR3 sequence: CASSAGQGAETQYF. As DNA, the CDR3 is TGTGCCAGCAGCGCCGGACAGGGGGCAGAGACCCAGTACTTC. The variable domain in full, completed from reference TRBV9 and TRBJ2-5, reads DSGVTQTPKHLITATGQRVTLRCSPRSGDLSVYWYQQSLDQGLQFLIQYYNGEERAKGNILERFSAQQFPDLHSELNLSSLELGDSALYFCASSAGQGAETQYFGPGTRLLVL.

The chain joins TRBV6-5 to TRBJ2-2; 8 bases are a match to TRBD1. There are 14 residues in the CDR3. Germline CDR1 reads MNHEY; CDR2 reads SVGAGI. The ends lost 7 bases at V and 5 bases at J; junction bases unmatched: 6. The CDR3 here is CASTLDRVTGELFF. The DNA of the CDR3 is TGTGCCAGCACCCTGGACAGGGTGACCGGGGAGCTGTTTTTT.

V gene TRBV6-5 combines with J gene TRBJ1-2; D possibly corresponds to TRBD1 (5 bases). The germline V and J ends were trimmed by 3 bases and 4 bases, with 12 bases remaining between them. The CDR3 is 14 residues long. Germline assignment: CDR1 MNHEY and CDR2 SVGAGI. The CDR3 nucleotides are TGTGCCAGCAGTTATTCGGGACTTGCCTATGGCTACACCTTC. Its translation: CASSYSGLAYGYTF.

The chain couples TRBV6-9 to TRBJ2-1, with 11 bases fitting TRBD2. The germline V gene encodes CDR1 MNHGY and CDR2 SVAAGI. The CDR3 sequence is 14 residues long. V was clipped by 10 bases and J by 7 bases; unmatched bases: 9. The CDR3, as DNA: TGTGCCACCTTAGCGGGAGGGCCGTGGAATGAGCAGTTCTTC. Translated, it gives CATLAGGPWNEQFF.

V gene TRBV5-6 combines with J gene TRBJ1-5; TRBD1 might be the D (5 bases). Trimming shortened V by 4 bases and J by 4 bases, and 12 bases separated the two germline ends. The germline V gene encodes CDR1 SGHDT and CDR2 YYEEEE. CDR3 length: 14 amino acids. For the CDR3, the DNA is TGTGCCAGCAGCCCACGGGGGAGAAATCAGCCCCAGCATTTT. Its protein product is CASSPRGRNQPQHF.

This chain links TRBV19 with TRBJ1-1; D is ambiguous. Trimming removed 4 bases at V and 3 bases at J, with 9 bases between. The CDR3 has 13 amino acids. Per germline, CDR1 LNHDA and CDR2 SQIVND (reference sequence). In nucleotides, the CDR3 is TGTGCCAGTAGTACGGGGTGGGACACTGAAGCTTTCTTT. Protein: CASSTGWDTEAFF.

J is TRBJ1-1 and V is TRBV11-2; TRBD1 agrees at 8 bases. V dropped 1 base and J dropped 1; count of bases not matched to a gene: 5. The germline CDR1 and CDR2 sequences are SGHAT and FQNNGV. The length of the CDR3 is 16 residues. The CDR3 here is CASSLGAGTGNTEAFF. The CDR3 nucleotides read TGTGCCAGCAGCTTAGGGGCCGGGACAGGGAACACTGAAGCTTTCTTT.

The chain couples TRBV5-6 to TRBJ2-7; 7 nucleotides line up with TRBD2. V was pared by 4 bases and J by 5 bases, with 9 bases of the junction left unmatched. Germline assignment: CDR1 SGHDT and CDR2 YYEEEE. This CDR3 comprises 14 residues. The CDR3 loop reads CASSPLRAGDEQYF. CDR3 coding DNA: TGTGCCAGCAGCCCGTTGCGGGCGGGAGACGAGCAGTACTTC.

This chain's CDR3 is CASSPGEDSNEQFF. The CDR3 coding sequence is TGTGCCAGCAGTCCCGGGGAGGACTCCAATGAGCAGTTCTTC. This chain uses TRBV6-4 with TRBJ2-1; TRBD2 might be the D (6 bases). This CDR3 region has 14 residues. Germline-derived CDR1 and CDR2 are MRHNA and SNTAGT. The V end was cut by 5 bases, the J end by 6 bases, with 14 bases between.

J is TRBJ2-1 and V is TRBV4-3; 12 bases map to TRBD2. Germline V CDR1 and CDR2: LGHNA, YSLEER. The CDR3 extends over 17 amino acids. The V segment lost 3 bases and the J segment 8 bases; nucleotides outside the gene matches: 11. CDR3 sequence: CASSHGTSGSGADEQFF. For the CDR3, the DNA is TGCGCCAGCAGCCATGGGACTAGCGGGTCGGGGGCGGATGAGCAGTTCTTC.

The V and J genes are TRBV9 and TRBJ2-1; 12 positions agree with TRBD1. V shed 4 bases and J 5 bases; nucleotides not matched to a gene: 4. Looked up from germline, CDR1 is SGDLS and CDR2 is YYNGEE. CDR3 length equals 15 residues. The chain's CDR3 is CASSWDRGPHNEQFF. For the CDR3, the DNA is TGTGCCAGCAGCTGGGACAGGGGGCCCCACAATGAGCAGTTCTTC.

The chain employs TRBV4-1 and TRBJ1-6; TRBD1 matches at 8 bases. The germline V gene has CDR1 MGHRA and CDR2 YSYEKL. The CDR3 contains 14 residues. The ends lost 5 bases at V and 10 bases at J; junction bases unmatched: 7. The CDR3 DNA follows: TGCGCCAGCAGCTTTGGACAGGGAACCTCACCCCTCCACTTT. It translates to CASSFGQGTSPLHF.

The chain employs TRBV5-1 and TRBJ2-1; 8 bases align to TRBD1. The germline V gene encodes CDR1 SGHRS and CDR2 YFSETQ. V shed 3 bases, J shed 7 bases, and the junction held 6 bases outside the gene matches. The CDR3 is made up of 14 amino acids. The CDR3 bases are TGCGCCAGCAGCTCGACAGGGGTTGGGAATGAGCAGTTCTTC. Protein product: CASSSTGVGNEQFF. The full variable domain, its missing parts supplied by reference TRBV5-1 and TRBJ2-1, is KAGVTQTPRYLIKTRGQQVTLSCSPISGHRSVSWYQQTPGQGLQFLFEYFSETQRNKGNFPGRFSGRQFSNSRSEMNVSTLELGDSALYLCASSSTGVGNEQFFGPGTRLTVL.

The V and J genes are TRBV4-1 and TRBJ1-3; 9 bases match TRBD1. The CDR3 runs 17 residues. The germline CDR1 and CDR2 sequences are MGHRA and YSYEKL. V trimming: 2 bases; J trimming: 5 bases; junction bases outside the gene matches: 10. The CDR3 sequence: CASSQIGTGFTRNTIYF. CDR3 DNA sequence: TGCGCCAGCAGCCAAATAGGGACAGGGTTTACTAGAAACACCATATATTTT.

CDR3 bases: TGTGCCAGCTCACTAAATGAAGGGGCCAACGAGCAGTACTTC. Protein product: CASSLNEGANEQYF. J is TRBJ2-7 and V is TRBV18; maybe TRBD1 (5 bases). V lost 4 bases, J lost 5 bases, and 15 bases lay in between. CDR3 length: 14 residues. CDR1 is KGHSH, CDR2 LQKENI, per germline.

The chain employs TRBV6-5 and TRBJ1-2; perhaps TRBD1 as D (6 bases). Between the trimmed V and J ends, which lost 7 bases and 9 bases, there was a span of 18 bases. Germline V gene lookup returns CDR1 MNHEY and CDR2 SVGAGI. This CDR3 contains 13 residues. The CDR3 region has the DNA TGTGCCAGCAACCGCCCGGACAGTAGAAGCTACACCTTC. Its protein is CASNRPDSRSYTF.

The rearrangement links TRBV7-2 to TRBJ2-7, with 7 bases aligning to TRBD2. With V trimmed by 3 bases and J by 3 bases, 5 bases remained unmatched. Germline V lookup: CDR1 SGHTA, CDR2 FQGNSA. The CDR3 consists of 14 residues. The DNA for the CDR3 is TGTGCCAGCAGCTTTTCGCGGGAGATCTACGAGCAGTACTTC. This gives the protein CASSFSREIYEQYF.

The chain couples TRBV6-5 to TRBJ2-7; 7 nucleotides line up with TRBD2. The CDR3 has 15 amino acids. CDR1 MNHEY and CDR2 SVGAGI come from the germline V gene. V lost 1 base and J lost 3; bases outside the gene matches: 6. The CDR3 protein is CASSYWLAEVYEQYF. The DNA of the CDR3 is TGTGCCAGCAGTTACTGGCTAGCGGAGGTCTACGAGCAGTACTTC.